Sequencing of this T cell receptor (beta chain) was carried out in a study of OX40 agonist ivuxolimab in advanced cancers. This clone has only one observation. Other DNA sequences from this sample encode an identical CDR3 as well. The V gene's germline CDR1 is LNHDA and CDR2 SQIVND (reference sequence). The CDR3 sequence is 15 residues long. The ends were cut back, 4 bases at V and 0 bases at J, with 7 bases in the middle. TCRdb's table, derived via immunoSEQ multiplex PCR, lists solely in-frame clones and lacks some. This sample has 75,000 to 95,000 clones; 65% to 90% occur once, and the top ten carry roughly 3.1%.

This TCR derives from an adult with an advanced solid tumor such as melanoma, head and neck, liver or kidney cancer. The V gene is TRBV19, the J gene TRBJ2-6; D is unresolved. The sequences come from CD4+ or CD8+ T cells sorted from blood, collected in a trial of the OX40 agonist ivuxolimab. The CDR3 DNA sequence: TGTGCCAGTAGTAATTTGGGCTCTGGGGCCAACGTCCTGACTTTC. This sequence encodes CASSNLGSGANVLTF.